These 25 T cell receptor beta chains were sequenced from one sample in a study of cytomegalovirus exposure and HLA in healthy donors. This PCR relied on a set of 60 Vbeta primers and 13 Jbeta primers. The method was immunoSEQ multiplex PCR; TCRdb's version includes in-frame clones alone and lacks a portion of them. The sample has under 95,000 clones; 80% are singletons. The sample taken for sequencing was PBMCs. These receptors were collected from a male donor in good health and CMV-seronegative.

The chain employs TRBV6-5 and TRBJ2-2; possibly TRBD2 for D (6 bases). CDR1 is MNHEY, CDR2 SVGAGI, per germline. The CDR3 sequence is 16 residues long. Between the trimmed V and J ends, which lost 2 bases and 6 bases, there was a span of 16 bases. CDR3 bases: TGTGCCAGCAGTTACGGTCTAGCGTTAATGCCCGGGGAGCTGTTTTTT. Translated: CASSYGLALMPGELFF.

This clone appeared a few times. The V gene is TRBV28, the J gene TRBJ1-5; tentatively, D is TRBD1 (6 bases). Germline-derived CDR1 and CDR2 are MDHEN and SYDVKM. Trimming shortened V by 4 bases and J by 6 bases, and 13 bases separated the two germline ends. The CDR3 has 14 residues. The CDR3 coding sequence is TGTGCCAGCAGTTCCGGGACAATTGTTCAGCCCCAGCATTTT. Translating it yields CASSSGTIVQPQHF.

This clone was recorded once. CDR3 in amino acids: CASSRGQTSGGAGDTQYF. The CDR3 region has the DNA TGCGCCAGCAGCCGTGGACAAACTAGCGGGGGAGCGGGGGATACGCAGTATTTT. V usage is TRBV5-1 and J usage is TRBJ2-3; 11 bases line up with TRBD2. CDR3 length: 18 residues. The J segment lost 6 bases and the V segment lost 4 bases, leaving 16 bases of the junction unmatched. Germline V gene lookup returns CDR1 SGHRS and CDR2 YFSETQ.

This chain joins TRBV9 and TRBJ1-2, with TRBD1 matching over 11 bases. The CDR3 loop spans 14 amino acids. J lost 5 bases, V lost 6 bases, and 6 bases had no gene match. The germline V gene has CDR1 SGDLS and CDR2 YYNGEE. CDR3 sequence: CASTPGQGGYGYTF. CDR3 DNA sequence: TGTGCCAGCACTCCGGGACAGGGGGGATATGGCTACACCTTC.

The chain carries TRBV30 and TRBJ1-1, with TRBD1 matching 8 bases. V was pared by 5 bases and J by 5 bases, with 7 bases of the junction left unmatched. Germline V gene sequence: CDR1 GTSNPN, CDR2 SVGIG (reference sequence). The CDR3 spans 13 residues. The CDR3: CAWGSGGYTEAFF. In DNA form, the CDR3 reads TGTGCCTGGGGGTCAGGGGGCTATACTGAAGCTTTCTTT.

DNA of the CDR3: TGTGCCAGCAACCATTTTGGCGGGACTGAAGCTTTCTTT. It yields the protein CASNHFGGTEAFF. The chain couples TRBV5-4 to TRBJ1-1; unclear D gene. The CDR3 contains 13 residues. Germline V gene lookup returns CDR1 SGHNT and CDR2 YYREEE (reference sequence). Trimming pared 6 bases from V and 5 bases from J, leaving 14 bases between. The whole variable domain, filled in from reference TRBV5-4 and TRBJ1-1, reads ETGVTQSPTHLIKTRGQQVTLRCSSQSGHNTVSWYQQALGQGPQFIFQYYREEENGRGNFPPRFSGLQFPNYSSELNVNALELDDSALYLCASNHFGGTEAFFGQGTRLTVV.

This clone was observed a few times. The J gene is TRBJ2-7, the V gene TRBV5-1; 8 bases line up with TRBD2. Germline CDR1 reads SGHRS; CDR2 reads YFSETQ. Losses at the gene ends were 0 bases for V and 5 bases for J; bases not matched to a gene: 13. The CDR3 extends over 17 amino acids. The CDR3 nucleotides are TGCGCCAGCAGCTTGGTAGTAACAGCGGGAGTGGTTAACGAGCAGTACTTC. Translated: CASSLVVTAGVVNEQYF. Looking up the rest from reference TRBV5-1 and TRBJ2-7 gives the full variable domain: KAGVTQTPRYLIKTRGQQVTLSCSPISGHRSVSWYQQTPGQGLQFLFEYFSETQRNKGNFPGRFSGRQFSNSRSEMNVSTLELGDSALYLCASSLVVTAGVVNEQYFGPGTRLTVT.

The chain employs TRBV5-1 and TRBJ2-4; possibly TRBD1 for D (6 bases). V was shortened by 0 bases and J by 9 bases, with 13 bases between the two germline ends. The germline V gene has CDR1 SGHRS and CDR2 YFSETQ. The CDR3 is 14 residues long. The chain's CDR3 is CASSLGSQGGIQYF. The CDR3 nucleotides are TGCGCCAGCAGCTTGGGGTCTCAAGGGGGCATTCAGTACTTC.

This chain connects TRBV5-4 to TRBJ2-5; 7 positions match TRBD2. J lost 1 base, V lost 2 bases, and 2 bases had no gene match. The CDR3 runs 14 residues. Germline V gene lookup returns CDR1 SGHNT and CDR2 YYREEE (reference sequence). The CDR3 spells CASSLAGIQETQYF. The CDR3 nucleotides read TGTGCCAGCAGCTTAGCGGGGATCCAAGAGACCCAGTACTTC.

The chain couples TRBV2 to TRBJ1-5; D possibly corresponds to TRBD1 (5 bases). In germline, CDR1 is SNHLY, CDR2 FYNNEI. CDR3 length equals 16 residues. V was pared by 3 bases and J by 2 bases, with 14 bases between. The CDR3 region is CASSDGWGGGNQPQHF. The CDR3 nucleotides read TGTGCCAGCAGTGATGGTTGGGGAGGGGGCAATCAGCCCCAGCATTTT.

CDR3 sequence (DNA): TGTGCCACCAGCAGAGATAGGGGTTCCCATGGCTACACCTTC. Translated: CATSRDRGSHGYTF. The chain combines TRBV15 with TRBJ1-2; a weak D match, TRBD1 (5 bases). V was clipped by 0 bases and J by 6 bases, with 11 bases between them. This CDR3 contains 14 residues. Germline assignment: CDR1 LNHNV and CDR2 YYDKDF (reference sequence).

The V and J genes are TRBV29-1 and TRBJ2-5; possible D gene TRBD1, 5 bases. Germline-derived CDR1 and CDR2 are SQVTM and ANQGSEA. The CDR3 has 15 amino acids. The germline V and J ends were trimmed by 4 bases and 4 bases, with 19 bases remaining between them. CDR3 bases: TGCAGCGTTGCGCCGATGGCCGGCGACAGAGAGACCCAGTACTTC. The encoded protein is CSVAPMAGDRETQYF.

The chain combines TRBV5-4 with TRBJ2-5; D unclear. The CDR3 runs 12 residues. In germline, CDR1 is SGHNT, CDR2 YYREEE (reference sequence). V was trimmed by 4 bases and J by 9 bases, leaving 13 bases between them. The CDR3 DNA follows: TGTGCCAGCAGCACCCGAGAGCCCCCCCAGTACTTC. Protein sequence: CASSTREPPQYF.

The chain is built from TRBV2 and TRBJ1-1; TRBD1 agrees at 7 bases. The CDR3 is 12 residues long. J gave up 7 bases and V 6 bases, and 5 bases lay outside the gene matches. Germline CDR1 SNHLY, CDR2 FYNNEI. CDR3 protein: CASRLGTDEAFF. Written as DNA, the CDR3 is TGTGCCAGCAGGCTCGGGACAGATGAAGCTTTCTTT. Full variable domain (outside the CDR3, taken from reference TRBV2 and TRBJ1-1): EPEVTQTPSHQVTQMGQEVILRCVPISNHLYFYWYRQILGQKVEFLVSFYNNEISEKSEIFDDQFSVERPDGSNFTLKIRSTKLEDSAMYFCASRLGTDEAFFGQGTRLTVV.

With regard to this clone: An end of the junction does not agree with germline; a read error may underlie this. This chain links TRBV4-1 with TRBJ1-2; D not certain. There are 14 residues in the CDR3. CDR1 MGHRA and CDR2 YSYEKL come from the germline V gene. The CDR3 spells CASSLIRGDGGYPF. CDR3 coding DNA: TGCGCCAGCAGCCTCATACGCGGGGATGGTGGCTACCCCTTC.

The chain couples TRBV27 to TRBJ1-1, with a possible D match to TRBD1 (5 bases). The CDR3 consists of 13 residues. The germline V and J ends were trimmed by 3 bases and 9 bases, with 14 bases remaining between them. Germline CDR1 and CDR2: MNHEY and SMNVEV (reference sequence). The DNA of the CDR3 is TGTGCCAGCAGTTTCAGGGAAGGAGATAAAGCTTTCTTT. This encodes CASSFREGDKAFF.

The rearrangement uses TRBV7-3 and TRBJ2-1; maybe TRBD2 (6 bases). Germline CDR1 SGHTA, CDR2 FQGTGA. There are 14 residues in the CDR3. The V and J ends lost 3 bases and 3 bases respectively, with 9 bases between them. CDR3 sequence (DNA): TGTGCCAGCAGCTTTGGGGGGATCTACAATGAGCAGTTCTTC. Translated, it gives CASSFGGIYNEQFF.

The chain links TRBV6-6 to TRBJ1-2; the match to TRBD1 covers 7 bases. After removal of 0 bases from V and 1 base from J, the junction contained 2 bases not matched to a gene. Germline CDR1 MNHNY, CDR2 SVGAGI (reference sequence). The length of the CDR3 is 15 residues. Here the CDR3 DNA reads TGTGCCAGCAGTTACTCGAGACAGGGTAACTATGGCTACACCTTC. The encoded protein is CASSYSRQGNYGYTF.

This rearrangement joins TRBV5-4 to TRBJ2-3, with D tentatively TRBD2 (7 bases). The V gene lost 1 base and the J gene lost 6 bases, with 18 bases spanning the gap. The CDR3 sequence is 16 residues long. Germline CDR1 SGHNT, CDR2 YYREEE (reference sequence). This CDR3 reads CASSLSRGGPVDTQYF. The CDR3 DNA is TGTGCCAGCAGCTTGTCGAGGGGGGGGCCAGTGGATACGCAGTATTTT.

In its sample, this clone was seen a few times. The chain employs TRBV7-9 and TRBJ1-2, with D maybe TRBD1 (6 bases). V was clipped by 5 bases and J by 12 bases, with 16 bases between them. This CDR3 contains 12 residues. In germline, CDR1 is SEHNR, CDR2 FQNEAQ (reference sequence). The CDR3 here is CASSLGGGAHTF. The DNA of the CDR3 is TGTGCCAGCAGCCTCGGCGGGGGCGCCCACACCTTC.

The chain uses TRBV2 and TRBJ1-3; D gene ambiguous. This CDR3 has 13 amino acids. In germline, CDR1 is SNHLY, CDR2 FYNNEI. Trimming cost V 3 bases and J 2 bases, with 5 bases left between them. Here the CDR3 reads CASSDRAGNTIYF. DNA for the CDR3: TGTGCCAGCAGTGATAGAGCTGGAAACACCATATATTTT.

The CDR3 DNA sequence: TGTGCCAGTAGTACCTACAGGTACTCTGGAAACACCATATATTTT. It encodes CASSTYRYSGNTIYF. The chain recombines TRBV19 with TRBJ1-3; possible D gene TRBD1, 5 bases. The V end was cut by 4 bases, the J end by 0 bases, with 10 bases between. This CDR3 spans 15 amino acids. Germline V gene sequence: CDR1 LNHDA, CDR2 SQIVND (reference sequence). Full variable domain (remainder filled in from reference TRBV19 and TRBJ1-3): DGGITQSPKYLFRKEGQNVTLSCEQNLNHDAMYWYRQDPGQGLRLIYYSQIVNDFQKGDIAEGYSVSREKKESFPLTVTSAQKNPTAFYLCASSTYRYSGNTIYFGEGSWLTVV.

This chain's CDR3 is CSVEEGQTSYGYTF. CDR3 coding DNA: TGCAGCGTTGAAGAGGGACAGACTTCCTATGGCTACACCTTC. The gene calls are TRBV29-1 and TRBJ1-2; TRBD1 matches 7 bases. This CDR3 has 14 residues. Unmatched junction bases numbered 5, after V lost 0 bases and J lost 4 bases. Per germline, CDR1 SQVTM and CDR2 ANQGSEA.

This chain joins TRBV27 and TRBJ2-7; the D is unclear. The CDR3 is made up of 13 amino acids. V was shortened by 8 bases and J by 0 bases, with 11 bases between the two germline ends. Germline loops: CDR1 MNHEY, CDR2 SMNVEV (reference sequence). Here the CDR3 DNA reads TGTGCCAGCTCTGGGCCCCTCTCCTACGAGCAGTACTTC. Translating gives CASSGPLSYEQYF.

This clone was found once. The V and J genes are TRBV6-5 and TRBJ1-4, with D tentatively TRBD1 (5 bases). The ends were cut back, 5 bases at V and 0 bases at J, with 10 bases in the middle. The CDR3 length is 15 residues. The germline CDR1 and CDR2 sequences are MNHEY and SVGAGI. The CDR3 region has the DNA TGTGCCAGCAGTGGCGACAGCACAACTAATGAAAAACTGTTTTTT. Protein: CASSGDSTTNEKLFF.